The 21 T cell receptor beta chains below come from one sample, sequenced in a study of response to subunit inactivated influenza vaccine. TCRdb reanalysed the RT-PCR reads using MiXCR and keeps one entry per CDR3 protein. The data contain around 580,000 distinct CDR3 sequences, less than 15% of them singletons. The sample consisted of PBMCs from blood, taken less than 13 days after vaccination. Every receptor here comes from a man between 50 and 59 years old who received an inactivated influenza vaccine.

The CDR3 loop reads CASSLSQGPSYEQYF. CDR3 sequence (DNA): TGTGCCAGCAGCTTATCCCAGGGTCCCTCCTACGAGCAGTACTTC. The J gene is TRBJ2-7, the V gene TRBV11-2, with D perhaps TRBD1 (5 bases). V dropped 2 bases and J dropped 0 bases, with 11 bases sitting between them. This CDR3 is built from 15 residues. CDR1 and CDR2 (germline): SGHAT, FQNNGV.

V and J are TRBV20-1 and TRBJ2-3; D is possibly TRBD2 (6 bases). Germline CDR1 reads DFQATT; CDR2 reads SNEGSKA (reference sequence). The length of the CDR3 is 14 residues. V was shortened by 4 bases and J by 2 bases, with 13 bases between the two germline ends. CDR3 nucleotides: TGCAGTGCTACCCTCATAGCGGTCACAGATACGCAGTATTTT. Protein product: CSATLIAVTDTQYF.

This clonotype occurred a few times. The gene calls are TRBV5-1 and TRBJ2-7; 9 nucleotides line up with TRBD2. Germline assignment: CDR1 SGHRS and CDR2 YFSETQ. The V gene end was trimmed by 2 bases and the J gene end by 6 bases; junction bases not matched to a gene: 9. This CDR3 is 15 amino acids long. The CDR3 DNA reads TGCGCCAGCAGCTTCAGTGGAGTTAGCGGGAGCGAGCAGTACTTC. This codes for CASSFSGVSGSEQYF.

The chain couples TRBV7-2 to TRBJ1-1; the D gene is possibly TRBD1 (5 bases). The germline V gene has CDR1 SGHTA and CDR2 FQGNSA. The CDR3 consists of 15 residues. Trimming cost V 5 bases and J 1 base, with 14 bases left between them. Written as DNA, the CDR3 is TGTGCCAGCAGCCGGGGCACTACTAGGAACACTGAAGCTTTCTTT. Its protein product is CASSRGTTRNTEAFF.

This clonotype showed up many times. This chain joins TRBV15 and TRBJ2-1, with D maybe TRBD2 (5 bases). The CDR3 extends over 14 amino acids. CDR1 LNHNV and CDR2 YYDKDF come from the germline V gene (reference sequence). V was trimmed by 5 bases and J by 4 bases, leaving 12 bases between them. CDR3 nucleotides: TGTGCCACCAGCGGGCTAGCAGATTACAATGAGCAGTTCTTC. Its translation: CATSGLADYNEQFF.

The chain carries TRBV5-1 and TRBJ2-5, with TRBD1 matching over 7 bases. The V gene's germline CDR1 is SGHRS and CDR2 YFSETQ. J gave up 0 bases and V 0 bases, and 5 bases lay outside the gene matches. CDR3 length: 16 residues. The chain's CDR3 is CASSLGIQGNQETQYF. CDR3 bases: TGCGCCAGCAGCTTGGGGATACAGGGGAACCAAGAGACCCAGTACTTC.

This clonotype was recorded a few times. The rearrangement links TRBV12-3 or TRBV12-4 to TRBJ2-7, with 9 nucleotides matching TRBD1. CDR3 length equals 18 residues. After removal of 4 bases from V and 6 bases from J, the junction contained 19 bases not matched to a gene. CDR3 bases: TGTGCCAGCAGTTACTCAATGGACAGGGGTTCTCGTTCTGGCGAGCAGTACTTC. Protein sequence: CASSYSMDRGSRSGEQYF.

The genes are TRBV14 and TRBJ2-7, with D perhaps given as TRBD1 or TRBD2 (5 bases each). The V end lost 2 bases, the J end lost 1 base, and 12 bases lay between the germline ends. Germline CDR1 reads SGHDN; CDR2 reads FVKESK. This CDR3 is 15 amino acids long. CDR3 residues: CASSQRQGASYEQYF. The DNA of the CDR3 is TGTGCCAGCAGCCAACGGCAGGGAGCTTCCTACGAGCAGTACTTC.

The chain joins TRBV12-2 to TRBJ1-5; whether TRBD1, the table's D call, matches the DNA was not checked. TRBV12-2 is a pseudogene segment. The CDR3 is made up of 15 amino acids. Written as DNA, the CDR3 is TGTGCAAGTCGCTTGGGACAGGGGAAGGGGCAGCCCCAGCATTTT. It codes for CASRLGQGKGQPQHF.

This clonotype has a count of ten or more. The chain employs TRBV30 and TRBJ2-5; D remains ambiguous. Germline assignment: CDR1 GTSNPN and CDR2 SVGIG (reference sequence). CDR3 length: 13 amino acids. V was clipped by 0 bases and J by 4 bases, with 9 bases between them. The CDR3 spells CAWSVGVGETQYF. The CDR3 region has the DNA TGTGCCTGGAGTGTCGGAGTAGGAGAGACCCAGTACTTC.

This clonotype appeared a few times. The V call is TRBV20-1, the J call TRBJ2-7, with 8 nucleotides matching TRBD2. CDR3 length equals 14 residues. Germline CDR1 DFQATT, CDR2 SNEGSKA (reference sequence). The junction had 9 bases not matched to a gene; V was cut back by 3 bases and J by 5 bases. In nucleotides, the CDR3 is TGCAGTGCTAGTGGGTCGGGGGGGCTCAACGAGCAGTACTTC. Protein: CSASGSGGLNEQYF.

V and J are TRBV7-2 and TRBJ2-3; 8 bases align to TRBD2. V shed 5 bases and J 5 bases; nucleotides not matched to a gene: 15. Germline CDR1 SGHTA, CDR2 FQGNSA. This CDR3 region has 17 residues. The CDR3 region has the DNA TGTGCCAGCAGCCCGCTCCTCCGGCTAGCGGGTGGAGATACGCAGTATTTT. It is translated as CASSPLLRLAGGDTQYF.

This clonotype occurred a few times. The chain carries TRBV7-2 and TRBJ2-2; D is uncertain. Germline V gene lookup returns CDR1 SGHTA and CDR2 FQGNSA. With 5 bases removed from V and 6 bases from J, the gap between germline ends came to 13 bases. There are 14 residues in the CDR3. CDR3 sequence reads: CASSPRETSGELFF. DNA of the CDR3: TGTGCCAGCAGCCCCAGAGAGACGTCCGGGGAGCTGTTTTTT.

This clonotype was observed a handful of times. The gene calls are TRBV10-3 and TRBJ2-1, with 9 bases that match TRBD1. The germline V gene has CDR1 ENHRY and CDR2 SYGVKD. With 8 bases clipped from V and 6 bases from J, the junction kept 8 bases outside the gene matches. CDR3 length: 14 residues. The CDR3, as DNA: TGTGCCATCTTCGCCGGGACAGGGCCCAATGAGCAGTTCTTC. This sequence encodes CAIFAGTGPNEQFF.

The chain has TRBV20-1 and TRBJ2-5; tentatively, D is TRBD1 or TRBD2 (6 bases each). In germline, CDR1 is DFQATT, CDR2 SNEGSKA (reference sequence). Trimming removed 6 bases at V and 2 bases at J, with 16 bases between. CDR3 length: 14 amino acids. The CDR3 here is CSASGGAGQETQYF. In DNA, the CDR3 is TGCAGTGCCAGTGGGGGCGCGGGGCAAGAGACCCAGTACTTC.

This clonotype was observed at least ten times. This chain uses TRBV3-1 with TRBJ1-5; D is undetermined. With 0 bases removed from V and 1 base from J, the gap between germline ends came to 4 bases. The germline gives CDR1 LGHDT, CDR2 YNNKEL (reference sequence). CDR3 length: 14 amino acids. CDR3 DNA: TGTGCCAGCAGCCAAGATGTCAGCAATCAGCCCCAGCATTTT. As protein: CASSQDVSNQPQHF.

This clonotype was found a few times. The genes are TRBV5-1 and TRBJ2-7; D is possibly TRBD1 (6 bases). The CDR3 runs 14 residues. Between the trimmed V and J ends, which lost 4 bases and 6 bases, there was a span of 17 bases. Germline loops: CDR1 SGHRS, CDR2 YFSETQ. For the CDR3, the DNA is TGCGCCAGCAGCGAACAGGGCGGGCTTGGCGAGCAGTACTTC. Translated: CASSEQGGLGEQYF.

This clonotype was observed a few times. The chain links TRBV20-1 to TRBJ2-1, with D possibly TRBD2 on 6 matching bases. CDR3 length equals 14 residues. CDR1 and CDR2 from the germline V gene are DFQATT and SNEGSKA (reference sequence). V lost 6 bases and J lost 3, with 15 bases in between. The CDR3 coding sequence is TGCAGTGCAACAAGGCGGGAAGGCTACAATGAGCAGTTCTTC. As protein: CSATRREGYNEQFF.

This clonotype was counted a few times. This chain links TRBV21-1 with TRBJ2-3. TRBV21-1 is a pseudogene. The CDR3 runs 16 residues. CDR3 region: CASSKFPSHNTDTQYF. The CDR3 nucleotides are TGTGCCAGCAGCAAATTTCCTTCTCACAACACAGATACGCAGTATTTT.

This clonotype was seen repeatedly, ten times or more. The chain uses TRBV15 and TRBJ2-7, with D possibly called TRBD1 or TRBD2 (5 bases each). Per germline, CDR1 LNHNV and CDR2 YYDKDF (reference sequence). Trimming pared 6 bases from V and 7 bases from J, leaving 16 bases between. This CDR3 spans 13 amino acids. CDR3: CATRGTSYGEQYF. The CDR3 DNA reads TGTGCCACCAGAGGGACGTCCTACGGGGAGCAGTACTTC. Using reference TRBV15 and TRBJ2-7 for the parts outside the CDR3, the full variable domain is DAMVIQNPRYQVTQFGKPVTLSCSQTLNHNVMYWYQQKSSQAPKLLFHYYDKDFNNEADTPDNFQSRRPNTSFCFLDIRSPGLGDTAMYLCATRGTSYGEQYFGPGTRLTVT.

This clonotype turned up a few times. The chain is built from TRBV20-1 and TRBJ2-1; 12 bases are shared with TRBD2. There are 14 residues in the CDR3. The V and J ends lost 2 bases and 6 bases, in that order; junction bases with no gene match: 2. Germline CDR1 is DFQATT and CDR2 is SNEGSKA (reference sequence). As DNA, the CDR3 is TGCAGTGCTAGACTAGCGGGAGGGCGCAATGAGCAGTTCTTC. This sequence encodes CSARLAGGRNEQFF.